Shown below are 19 T cell receptor beta chains from a single sample sequenced in a study of relationships among human T cell subsets. Semiquantitative ARM-PCR amplified T cell receptor alpha and beta CDR3 regions from mRNA. ARM-PCR used tagged nested gene-specific primers, then communal superprimers for exponential amplification. TCRdb reprocessed the multiplex PCR reads via MiXCR and lists one record per CDR3 protein. The sample holds 5,100 or so distinct CDR3 sequences, approximately 80% seen once. Sequencing was carried out using total T cells sorted from blood. The receptor source for this set is a man aged 40-49 years in good health.

The table lists this clonotype with a few counts. The chain has TRBV28 and TRBJ2-1, with D possibly TRBD1 on 6 matching bases. Germline values: CDR1 MDHEN, CDR2 SYDVKM. V was pared by 7 bases and J by 1 base, with 20 bases between. The CDR3 loop spans 17 amino acids. The CDR3 is CASKGEMTGRSYNEQFF. The CDR3 DNA sequence: TGTGCCAGCAAGGGAGAGATGACAGGCCGATCCTACAATGAGCAGTTCTTC.

This clonotype was detected only a few times. This chain links TRBV6-6 with TRBJ2-3; no clear D gene. The germline gives CDR1 MNHNY, CDR2 SVGAGI (reference sequence). The CDR3 totals 12 residues. V lost 9 bases and J 4 bases, leaving 11 bases between the germline ends. The CDR3 reads CASSKVSDTQYF. CDR3 nucleotide sequence: TGTGCCAGTTCAAAAGTATCAGATACGCAGTATTTT.

V gene TRBV12-3 or TRBV12-4 combines with J gene TRBJ2-7; D is unresolved. Trimming pared 3 bases from V and 0 bases from J, leaving 9 bases between. CDR3 size: 14 residues. CDR3 loop: CASSLQESSYEQYF. In DNA form, the CDR3 reads TGTGCCAGCAGTTTGCAAGAGAGCTCCTACGAGCAGTACTTC.

J is TRBJ1-2 and V is TRBV2; D might be TRBD1 (6 bases). The ends were cut back, 6 bases at V and 5 bases at J, with 16 bases in the middle. CDR1 is SNHLY, CDR2 FYNNEI, per germline. CDR3 length equals 14 residues. Here the CDR3 DNA reads TGTGCCAGCAGCCAGGACAGCTCAACTTATGGCTACACCTTC. Translating gives CASSQDSSTYGYTF.

Comments on this clonotype: One end of the junction does not line up with germline, which may come from a read error. This sequence joins TRBV7-7 and TRBJ2-3; 7 nucleotides agree with TRBD1. Germline assignment: CDR1 SSHAT and CDR2 FNYEAQ (reference sequence). The CDR3 extends over 15 amino acids. The CDR3 loop reads CASSLTGAYGDTQYF. DNA for the CDR3: TGTGCTAGCAGCTTAACAGGGGCCTATGGAGATACGCAGTATTTT.

The chain uses TRBV6-5 and TRBJ2-5, with 7 bases aligning to TRBD1. This CDR3 contains 14 residues. Germline CDR1 and CDR2: MNHEY and SVGAGI. The J segment lost 1 base and the V segment lost 2 bases, leaving 1 base of the junction unmatched. Here the CDR3 DNA reads TGTGCCAGCAGTTACGGGACAGTCCAAGAGACCCAGTACTTC. It encodes CASSYGTVQETQYF.

This sequence joins TRBV20-1 and TRBJ2-7; TRBD1 is a possible D gene (6 bases). The CDR3 totals 11 residues. CDR1 is DFQATT and CDR2 is SNEGSKA in the germline V gene (reference sequence). The V end was cut by 4 bases, the J end by 3 bases, with 7 bases between. The CDR3 here is CSAKGVYEQYF. In DNA form, the CDR3 reads TGCAGTGCTAAGGGGGTCTACGAGCAGTACTTC.

The chain links TRBV5-5 to TRBJ2-3, with D possibly TRBD2 on 6 matching bases. The V and J ends lost 7 bases and 2 bases respectively, with 11 bases between them. Germline CDR1 reads SGHKS; CDR2 reads YYEKEE (reference sequence). CDR3 size: 13 residues. The CDR3 nucleotides read TGTGCCAGCGCGGGACTCTTCACAGATACGCAGTATTTT. Encoded protein: CASAGLFTDTQYF.

A few counts support this clonotype. This sequence joins TRBV6-6 and TRBJ2-5; perhaps TRBD2 as D (5 bases). Deletions cut 2 bases from V and 4 bases from J, with 8 bases between. The germline CDR1 and CDR2 sequences are MNHNY and SVGAGI (reference sequence). This CDR3 has 13 amino acids. The CDR3 nucleotides are TGTGCCAGCAGTTACACCCGGGGAGAGACCCAGTACTTC. Translation: CASSYTRGETQYF.

V gene TRBV30 combines with J gene TRBJ2-5; unclear D gene. This CDR3 is built from 12 residues. The germline gives CDR1 GTSNPN, CDR2 SVGIG (reference sequence). The germline V and J ends were trimmed by 1 base and 4 bases, with 7 bases remaining between them. The DNA of the CDR3 is TGTGCCTGGAGTGAGGATCGAGAGACCCAGTACTTC. Translated: CAWSEDRETQYF.

The table lists this clonotype with a few counts. As DNA, the CDR3 is TGTGCCAGCACAACTAGCGGGGGATCCACGTGGTACGAGCAGTACTTC. Amino acid sequence: CASTTSGGSTWYEQYF. This chain links TRBV6-6 with TRBJ2-7; 11 nucleotides match TRBD2. CDR3 length: 16 residues. Germline loops: CDR1 MNHNY, CDR2 SVGAGI (reference sequence). The V segment lost 7 bases and the J segment 4 bases; nucleotides outside the gene matches: 12.

The chain is built from TRBV10-3 and TRBJ2-1; unclear D gene. CDR3 length: 14 residues. V lost 10 bases and J 3 bases, leaving 16 bases between the germline ends. Germline V gene lookup returns CDR1 ENHRY and CDR2 SYGVKD. The DNA of the CDR3 is TGTGCCACCGTGTTCAGCGCTATCTACAATGAGCAGTTCTTC. This gives the protein CATVFSAIYNEQFF.

V and J are TRBV6-5 and TRBJ2-1, with 9 bases that match TRBD2. This CDR3 spans 15 amino acids. Trimming at V came to 6 bases and at J to 7 bases, leaving 10 bases not matched to a gene. The V gene's germline CDR1 is MNHEY and CDR2 SVGAGI. The CDR3 sequence: CASSDGAGGRNEQFF. For the CDR3, the DNA is TGTGCCAGCAGCGACGGGGCGGGAGGGCGGAATGAGCAGTTCTTC.

The V and J genes are TRBV18 and TRBJ2-7; D not certain. CDR3 length: 15 amino acids. CDR1 is KGHSH and CDR2 is LQKENI in the germline V gene. V was clipped by 2 bases and J by 3 bases, with 14 bases between them. CDR3 protein: CASSPFAEPDYEQYF. DNA for the CDR3: TGTGCCAGCTCACCATTCGCAGAACCGGACTACGAGCAGTACTTC.

This clonotype was seen only a few times. The chain combines TRBV14 with TRBJ2-1; D is perhaps TRBD1 or TRBD2 (5 bases each). The germline V and J ends were trimmed by 3 bases and 12 bases, with 24 bases remaining between them. This CDR3 is 16 amino acids long. CDR1 and CDR2 (germline): SGHDN, FVKESK. The CDR3 spells CASSQVGGPRTMLQFF. CDR3 coding DNA: TGTGCCAGCAGCCAGGTAGGAGGACCCCGGACAATGTTGCAGTTCTTC.

In the case of this clonotype: An end of the junction does not agree with germline; a read error may underlie this. This chain links TRBV5-4 with TRBJ1-6, with 9 positions matching TRBD1. The CDR3 runs to 15 residues. Germline V lookup: CDR1 SGHNT, CDR2 YYREEE (reference sequence). CDR3 nucleotide sequence: TGCGCCAGCAGCCTCCGACAGGGGGAGGATTCACCCCTCCACTTT. It codes for CASSLRQGEDSPLHF.

This rearrangement joins TRBV28 to TRBJ2-7, with 11 bases lining up with TRBD2. Germline CDR1 MDHEN, CDR2 SYDVKM. Trimming removed 2 bases from V and 3 bases from J; junction bases left unmatched: 6. CDR3 length: 16 residues. DNA for the CDR3: TGTGCCAGCAGTTTACTCGGGACTAGCGGAATCTACGAGCAGTACTTC. Translation: CASSLLGTSGIYEQYF.

The CDR3 region has the DNA TGTGCCAGCAGTCTTAGCGGCAATCAGCCCCAGCATTTT. Translated: CASSLSGNQPQHF. V usage is TRBV12-3 or TRBV12-4 and J usage is TRBJ1-5, with D uncertain. The V and J ends lost 5 bases and 2 bases respectively, with 7 bases between them. This CDR3 comprises 13 residues.

The chain uses TRBV4-1 and TRBJ2-3, with TRBD1 as a possible D gene (6 bases). V shed 4 bases and J shed 4 bases, with 15 bases lying between them. This CDR3 is built from 15 residues. Germline V lookup: CDR1 MGHRA, CDR2 YSYEKL. CDR3 region: CASSRTGSVADTQYF. CDR3 bases: TGCGCCAGCAGCCGAACAGGGTCCGTCGCAGATACGCAGTATTTT.